The rows below give T cell receptor beta chains drawn from one sample of a study of radiotherapy plus CTLA-4 blockade in lung cancer. Method: immunoSEQ multiplex PCR; TCRdb's copy keeps in-frame clones and lacks some. This sample has around 100,000 clones, with approximately 75% found just once. The sample here was peripheral blood, taken from a patient treated with radiotherapy plus ipilimumab. The receptors shown here come from a human donor with non-small cell lung cancer who had a partial response to radiotherapy plus ipilimumab. Some clones in this sample may be carry-over from other donors' samples. CDR3s include the opening cysteine and the closing phenylalanine or tryptophan. The D gene is left open where the match is weak. Not every row has a clone size; where given, it reads once, few, many or a size class.

TRBJ2-7 TRBV4-1 - - TGCGCCAGCAGCCAAGGGAGGGCACCTTACGAGCAGTACTTC CASSQGRAPYEQYF
TRBJ2-5 TRBV19 - TRBD2 TGTGCCAGTAGTATCGGCGTCGGGAGCGGGGGCGAGACCCAGTACTTC CASSIGVGSGGETQYF
TRBJ2-7 TRBV7-8 few TRBD1 TGTGCCAGCAGCTTCCACCCCGGGACAGGGTCCTACGAGCAGTACTTC CASSFHPGTGSYEQYF
TRBJ2-1 TRBV6-5 - TRBD2 TGTGCCAGCAGGCTGACTAGCGGGAGGGCCAATGAGCAGTTCTTC CASRLTSGRANEQFF
TRBJ2-3 TRBV25-1 - - TGTGCCAGCAGTGACAGGGGGACTAGCACAGATACGCAGTATTTT CASSDRGTSTDTQYF
TRBJ1-2 TRBV28 - - TGTGCCAGCAGTTATTCGGGGAGGGTTAATCGGGGCTACACCTTC CASSYSGRVNRGYTF
TRBJ2-7 TRBV18 - - TGTGCCAGCTCACCCATTCAATTCGGGTACGAGCAGTACTTC CASSPIQFGYEQYF
TRBJ1-1 TRBV28 - TRBD1 TGTGCCAGCAGTGCGTCCGGGACAGGGCACACTGAAGCTTTCTTT CASSASGTGHTEAFF
TRBJ2-7 TRBV5-1 - TRBD1 TGCGCCAGCAGCCGGGACAGGGGCGGTAACGAGCAGTACTTC CASSRDRGGNEQYF
TRBJ2-1 TRBV15 - TRBD2 TGTGCCACCAGCAGAGATCTTTCGGGACTAGGGACGCGTGCGCAGTTCTTC CATSRDLSGLGTRAQFF
TRBJ1-2 TRBV28 - - TGTGCCAGCAGATACAGGGAACTAAACTATGGCTACACCTTC CASRYRELNYGYTF
TRBJ1-6 TRBV7-2 - - TGTGCCAGCAGCTTAGGTGGGGCCAGGGCAGGCTCACCCCTCCACTTT CASSLGGARAGSPLHF
TRBJ2-5 TRBV7-9 few - TGTGCCAGCAGCTTATCTGGCGGGCGAGAGACCCAGTACTTC CASSLSGGRETQYF
TRBJ2-1 TRBV29-1 - TRBD1 TGCAGCGTAGGGGGCGCGTCCCCCGAGCAGTTCTTC CSVGGASPEQFF
TRBJ1-1 TRBV19 - TRBD1 TGTGCCAGTAGTATAAGGACAGGGGGGACTGAAGCTTTCTTT CASSIRTGGTEAFF
TRBJ2-1 TRBV7-9 - TRBD2 TGTGCCAGCAGCCCGCTAGCGGGGGGTTACAATGAGCAGTTCTTC CASSPLAGGYNEQFF
TRBJ2-1 TRBV20-1 - - TGCAGTGCTAGACCCATCAATGAGCAGTTCTTC CSARPINEQFF
TRBJ2-7 TRBV12-2 - - TGTGCAAGTCGCTTAGCGGGCTTATCCCAGGGGTTACGGCCTAACTACGAGCAGTACTTC CASRLAGLSQGLRPNYEQYF
TRBJ2-2 TRBV9 - - TGTGCCAGCAGCCTCCGTTCCCGGGACAACGGGGAGCTGTTTTTT CASSLRSRDNGELFF
TRBJ2-5 TRBV9 few TRBD2 TGTGCCAGCAGCGTAGGTTCGAGCGGGGGGGTCCAAGAGACCCAGTACTTC CASSVGSSGGVQETQYF
TRBJ2-1 TRBV29-1 - TRBD2 TGCAGCGTTGATTCTATTAGCGGGAGGTCATACAATGAGCAGTTCTTC CSVDSISGRSYNEQFF
TRBJ1-5 TRBV30 - - TGTGCCTGGAGGCAGGGTTGGGATCAGCCCCAGCATTTT CAWRQGWDQPQHF
TRBJ2-1 TRBV5-1 few TRBD2 TGCGCCAGCAGTCCGGGGGGTAGCGGTATTGCGGGGTTGGAGCAGTTCTTC CASSPGGSGIAGLEQFF
TRBJ2-3 TRBV28 - - TGTGCCAGCAGATCCGTCAGGGGCCTGGGTGCAGATACGCAGTATTTT CASRSVRGLGADTQYF